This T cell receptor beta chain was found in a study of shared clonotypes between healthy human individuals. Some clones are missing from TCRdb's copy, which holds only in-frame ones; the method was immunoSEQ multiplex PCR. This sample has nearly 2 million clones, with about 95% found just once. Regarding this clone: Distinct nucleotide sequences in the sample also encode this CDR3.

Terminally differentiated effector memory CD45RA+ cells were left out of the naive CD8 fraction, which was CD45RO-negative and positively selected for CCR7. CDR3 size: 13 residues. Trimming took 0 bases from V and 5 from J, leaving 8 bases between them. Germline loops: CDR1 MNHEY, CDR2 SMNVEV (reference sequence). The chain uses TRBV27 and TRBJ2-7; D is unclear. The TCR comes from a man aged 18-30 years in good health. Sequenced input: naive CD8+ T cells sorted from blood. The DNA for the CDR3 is TGTGCCAGCAGTTTATCTGGGGTCCACGAGCAGTACTTC. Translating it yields CASSLSGVHEQYF.